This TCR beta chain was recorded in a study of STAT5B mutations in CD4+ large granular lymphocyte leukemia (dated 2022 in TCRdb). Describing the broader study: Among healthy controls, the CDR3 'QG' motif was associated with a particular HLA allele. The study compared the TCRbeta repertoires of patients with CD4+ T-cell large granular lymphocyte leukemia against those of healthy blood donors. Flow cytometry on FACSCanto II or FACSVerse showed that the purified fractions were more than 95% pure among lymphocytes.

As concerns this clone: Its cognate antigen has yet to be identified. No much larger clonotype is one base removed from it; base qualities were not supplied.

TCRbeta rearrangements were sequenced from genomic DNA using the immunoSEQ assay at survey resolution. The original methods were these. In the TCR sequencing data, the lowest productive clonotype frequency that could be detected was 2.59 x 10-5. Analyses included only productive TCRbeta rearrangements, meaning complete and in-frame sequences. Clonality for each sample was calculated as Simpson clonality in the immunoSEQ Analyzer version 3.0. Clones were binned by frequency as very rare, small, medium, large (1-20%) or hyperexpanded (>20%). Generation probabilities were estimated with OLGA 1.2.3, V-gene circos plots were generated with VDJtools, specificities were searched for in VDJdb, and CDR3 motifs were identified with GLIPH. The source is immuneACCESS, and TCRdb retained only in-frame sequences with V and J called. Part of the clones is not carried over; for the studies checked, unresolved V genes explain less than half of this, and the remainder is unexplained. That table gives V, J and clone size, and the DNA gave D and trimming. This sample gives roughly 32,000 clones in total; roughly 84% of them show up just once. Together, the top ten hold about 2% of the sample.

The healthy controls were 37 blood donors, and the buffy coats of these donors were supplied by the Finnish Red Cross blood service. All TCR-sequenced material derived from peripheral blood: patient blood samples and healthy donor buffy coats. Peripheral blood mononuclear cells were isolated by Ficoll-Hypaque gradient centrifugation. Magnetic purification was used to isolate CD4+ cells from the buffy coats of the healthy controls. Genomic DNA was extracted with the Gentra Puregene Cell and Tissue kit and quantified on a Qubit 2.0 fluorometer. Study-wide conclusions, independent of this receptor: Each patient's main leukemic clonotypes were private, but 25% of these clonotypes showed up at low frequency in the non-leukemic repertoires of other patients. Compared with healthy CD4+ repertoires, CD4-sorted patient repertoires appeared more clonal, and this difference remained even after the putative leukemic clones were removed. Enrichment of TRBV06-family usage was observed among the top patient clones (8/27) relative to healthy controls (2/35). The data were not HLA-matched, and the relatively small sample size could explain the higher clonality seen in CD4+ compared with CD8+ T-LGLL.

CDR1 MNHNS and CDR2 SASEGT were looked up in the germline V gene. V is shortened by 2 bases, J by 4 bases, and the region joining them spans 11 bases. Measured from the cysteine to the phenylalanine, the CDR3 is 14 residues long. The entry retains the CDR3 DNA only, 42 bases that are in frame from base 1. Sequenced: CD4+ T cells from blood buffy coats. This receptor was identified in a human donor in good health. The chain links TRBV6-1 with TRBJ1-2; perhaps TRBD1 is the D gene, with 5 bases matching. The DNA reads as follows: TGTGCCAGCAGTGAAAGGGCAGGGATCTATGGCTACACCTTC. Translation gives CASSERAGIYGYTF.